A few counts support the clone carrying this T cell receptor (beta chain). The germline V gene has CDR1 SGHTS and CDR2 YDEGEE. J was trimmed by 0 bases and V by 0 bases; bases with no gene match: 7. The CDR3 totals 17 residues. This sample was taken from a study of T-cell reconstitution after alpha-beta-depleted transplantation in children. It was with unique molecular identifiers that the TCRbeta library was prepared. One entry per CDR3 protein, called by TCRdb with MiXCR from the PCR reads. The table has 200,000 to 250,000 distinct CDR3 sequences, about 9.5% seen once. J is TRBJ1-1 and V is TRBV5-8, with 8 bases lining up with TRBD1. Sequenced here: PBMCs from the stem cell graft donor, sampled from the stem cell graft. The sequence was obtained from a human donor who donated a stem cell graft to a child with acute lymphoblastic leukemia. The CDR3 DNA sequence: TGTGCCAGCAGCTTGGTCCCACAGGGGGTGATGAACACTGAAGCTTTCTTT. Encoded protein: CASSLVPQGVMNTEAFF.